The entry below describes one T cell receptor beta chain. The limits of the CDR3 on the DNA are not certain, so only TCRdb's listed CDR3 is given. CDR1 is SGHDT, CDR2 YYEEEE, per germline. The CDR3 is 12 residues long, counting both termini. PCR involved 60 Vbeta and 13 Jbeta primers. This table comes from immunoSEQ multiplex PCR, and its TCRdb copy is limited to in-frame clones, with some not included. The table shows some 160,000 clones, with 75% to 85% occurring only once. These data are taken from a study of cytomegalovirus exposure and HLA in healthy donors. Sample: PBMCs. The V gene is TRBV5-6, the J gene TRBJ1-3; no check of the table's D call, TRBD1, against the DNA was made. The TCR originated in a man between 45 and 60 years old in good health and CMV-seropositive. The CDR3 sequence: CASSVGQGSLYF.